The clone carrying this T cell receptor beta chain was seen more than once but under ten times. This CDR3 spans 13 amino acids. Trimming pared 7 bases from V and 9 bases from J, leaving 13 bases between. The Seattle site enrolled patients during active infection and followed them longitudinally. The data were taken from a study of blood T cell repertoires in COVID-19. Assay used: immunoSEQ multiplex PCR; TCRdb lists only in-frame clones, some missing. The table shows some 220,000 clones, with 85% occurring only once. Sequences were obtained from peripheral blood. This clonotype was sampled from a woman in her seventies with COVID-19, enrolled during active disease. J is TRBJ1-6 and V is TRBV12-3 or TRBV12-4; a weak D match, TRBD1 (6 bases). The DNA for the CDR3 is TGTGCCAGCAAAAAACAGGGTGGTTCACCCCTCCACTTT. Translation gives CASKKQGGSPLHF.